The TCR beta chain described here comes from a study of T cell changes during pregnancy in multiple sclerosis (dated by TCRdb to between 2018 and 2021). Context from the whole study: The study looked at changes in the T cell repertoire across pregnancy in women with multiple sclerosis.

A note on this clone: The specificity of this receptor is unknown. No much larger clonotype is one base removed from it; base qualities were not supplied.

V gives up 0 bases and J gives up 5 bases, and the segment between their germline ends measures 6 bases. CDR1 and CDR2 are drawn from the germline V gene: SGHDT, YYEEEE. The CDR3 contains 13 residues, cysteine and phenylalanine counted. Kept here is only the CDR3 DNA, which spans 39 bases and is read in frame from base 1. The library was generated by the immunoSEQ multiplex PCR assay. Here the immuneACCESS table is served through TCRdb, limited to in-frame sequences with V and J called. Missing clones are a known gap in these copies; in checked studies unresolved V genes cover under half, and the rest lacks a known reason. Across this sample there are about 100,000 clones, with approximately 94% seen only once. The ten largest clones represent more than 0.95% of the sample.

The material sequenced was peripheral blood, taken in the second trimester of pregnancy. The sequence links TRBV5-6 to TRBJ1-5; the D gene cannot be named for sure. This TCR came from a female donor with multiple sclerosis, enrolled in a pregnancy study. The DNA sequence is TGTGCCAGCAGCTTGGACGGTGATCAGCCCCAGCATTTT. Translated, this gives CASSLDGDQPQHF.